This section outlines one TCR beta chain sequence together with its context. Sequencing used immunoSEQ multiplex PCR; TCRdb keeps in-frame clones, though not all of them. This table has roughly 120,000 clones, nearly 90% appearing once. The record originates from a study of control samples from healthy donors and cancer patients. Per germline, CDR1 SGDLS and CDR2 YYNGEE. V was pared by 0 bases and J by 2 bases, with 4 bases of the junction left unmatched. This CDR3 region has 16 residues. The rearrangement uses TRBV9 and TRBJ2-1; 8 bases are a match to TRBD2. The material sequenced was blood. The source is a man aged 45 to 65 in good health. The CDR3 region is CASSVGGGGPYNEQFF. CDR3 DNA sequence: TGTGCCAGCAGCGTAGGTGGCGGGGGGCCCTACAATGAGCAGTTCTTC.